This TCR beta chain was found in a study of blood T cell repertoires in COVID-19. Overall study: Sites in the United States, Italy and Spain provided acute and convalescent COVID-19 samples. T cells, B-cell-depleted T cells, or PBMCs supplied cDNA or gDNA.

Germline trimming cut 1 base from V and 8 bases from J; bases unmatched to any gene: 3. There are 14 residues in the CDR3. CDR1 is SGHAT, CDR2 FQNNGV, per germline. Produced via immunoSEQ multiplex PCR; TCRdb's table is partial and in-frame only. The sample lists about 360,000 clones, about 88% occurring once. V gene TRBV11-2 combines with J gene TRBJ2-1; 9 bases are a match to TRBD1. This clonotype was obtained from a human donor in a cohort sampled during active COVID-19. Sequences were obtained from peripheral blood. CDR3 coding DNA: TGTGCCAGCAGCTTAGCGGGACAGGGCCATGAGCAGTTCTTC. Its protein product is CASSLAGQGHEQFF.